This T cell receptor (beta chain) emerged from a study of blood T cell repertoires in COVID-19. This clone has a count of ten or more. Germline values: CDR1 MDHEN, CDR2 SYDVKM. Unmatched junction bases numbered 5, after V lost 7 bases and J lost 0 bases. The CDR3 extends over 14 amino acids. The table came from immunoSEQ multiplex PCR; TCRdb's copy has only in-frame clones and leaves some out. The repertoire holds fewer than 200,000 clones, roughly 80% seen once, with approximately 6.9% in the top ten. The chain has TRBV28 and TRBJ2-7, with 8 bases lining up with TRBD2. The material sequenced was peripheral blood. The clonotype comes from a man aged 55-75 years with acute or convalescent COVID-19. This CDR3 is CASNPSGSSYEQYF. CDR3 DNA sequence: TGTGCCAGCAACCCAAGCGGGAGCTCCTACGAGCAGTACTTC.